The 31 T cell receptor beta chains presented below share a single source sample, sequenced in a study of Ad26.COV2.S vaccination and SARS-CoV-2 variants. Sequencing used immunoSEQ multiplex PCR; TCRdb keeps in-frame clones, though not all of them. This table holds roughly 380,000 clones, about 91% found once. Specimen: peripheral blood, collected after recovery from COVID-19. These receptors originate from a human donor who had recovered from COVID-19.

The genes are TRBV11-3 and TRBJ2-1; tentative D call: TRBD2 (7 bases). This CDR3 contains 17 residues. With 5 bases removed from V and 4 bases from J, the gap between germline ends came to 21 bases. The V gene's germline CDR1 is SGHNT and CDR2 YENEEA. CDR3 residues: CASSKGGGGGLYNEQFF. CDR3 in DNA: TGTGCCAGCAGCAAGGGGGGCGGGGGAGGTCTGTACAATGAGCAGTTCTTC. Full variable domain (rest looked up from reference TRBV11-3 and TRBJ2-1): EAGVVQSPRYKIIEKKQPVAFWCNPISGHNTLYWYLQNLGQGPELLIRYENEEAVDDSQLPKDRFSAERLKGVDSTLKIQPAELGDSAVYLCASSKGGGGGLYNEQFFGPGTRLTVL.

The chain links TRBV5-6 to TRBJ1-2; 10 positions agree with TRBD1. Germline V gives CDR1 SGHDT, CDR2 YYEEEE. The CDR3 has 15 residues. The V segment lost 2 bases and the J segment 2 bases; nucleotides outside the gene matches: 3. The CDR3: CASSFPGQGNYGYTF. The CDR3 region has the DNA TGTGCCAGCAGCTTTCCGGGACAGGGGAACTATGGCTACACCTTC.

CDR3: CASSPKPLAGGGDTQYF. CDR3 coding DNA: TGTGCCAGCAGCCCGAAGCCACTAGCGGGGGGGGGAGATACGCAGTATTTT. This chain uses TRBV7-8 with TRBJ2-3; 13 nucleotides agree with TRBD2. V shed 5 bases, J shed 5 bases, and the junction held 10 bases outside the gene matches. CDR1 SGHVS and CDR2 FQNEAQ come from the germline V gene. This CDR3 is built from 17 residues.

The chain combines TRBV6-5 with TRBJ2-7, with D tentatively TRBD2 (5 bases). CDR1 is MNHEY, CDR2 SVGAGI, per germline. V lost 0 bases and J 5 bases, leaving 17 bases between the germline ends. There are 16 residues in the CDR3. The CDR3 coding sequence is TGTGCCAGCAGTTACTCGATCGGGGTTGACGTCGACGAGCAGTACTTC. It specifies CASSYSIGVDVDEQYF.

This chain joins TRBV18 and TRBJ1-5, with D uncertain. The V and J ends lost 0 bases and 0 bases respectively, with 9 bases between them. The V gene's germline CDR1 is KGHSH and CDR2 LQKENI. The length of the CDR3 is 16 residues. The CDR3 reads CASSPPGDYSNQPQHF. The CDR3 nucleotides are TGTGCCAGCTCACCACCGGGAGATTATAGCAATCAGCCCCAGCATTTT.

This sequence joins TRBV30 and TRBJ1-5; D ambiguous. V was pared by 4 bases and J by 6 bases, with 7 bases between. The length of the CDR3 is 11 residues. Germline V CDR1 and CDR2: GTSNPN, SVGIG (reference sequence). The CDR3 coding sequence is TGTGCCTGGAAAGGCGGTCAGCCCCAGCATTTT. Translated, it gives CAWKGGQPQHF.

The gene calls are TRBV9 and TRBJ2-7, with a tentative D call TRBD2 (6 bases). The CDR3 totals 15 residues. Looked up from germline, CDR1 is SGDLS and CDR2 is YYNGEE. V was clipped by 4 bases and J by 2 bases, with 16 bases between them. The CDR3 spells CASSPRASETYEQYF. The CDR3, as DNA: TGTGCCAGCAGCCCCCGGGCTAGCGAGACCTACGAGCAGTACTTC.

The CDR3 bases are TGTGCCAGCAGCGTAGAACGGGTAGGGGGGAACACTGAAGCTTTCTTT. This translates into CASSVERVGGNTEAFF. The V gene is TRBV9, the J gene TRBJ1-1; possibly TRBD1 for D (6 bases). CDR1 SGDLS and CDR2 YYNGEE come from the germline V gene. With 0 bases removed from V and 1 base from J, the gap between germline ends came to 13 bases. The CDR3 has 16 amino acids.

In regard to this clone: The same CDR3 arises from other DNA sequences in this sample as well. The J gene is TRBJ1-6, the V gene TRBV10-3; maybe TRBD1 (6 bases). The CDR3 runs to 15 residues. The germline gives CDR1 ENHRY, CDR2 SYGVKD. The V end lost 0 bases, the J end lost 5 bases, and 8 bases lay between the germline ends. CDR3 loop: CAISESGQNNSPLHF. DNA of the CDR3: TGTGCCATCAGTGAGTCAGGACAGAATAATTCACCCCTCCACTTT.

CDR3 in DNA: TGTGCCAGCAGCTTAGGGGAAGGCTACGAGCAGTACTTC. It translates to CASSLGEGYEQYF. The V call is TRBV11-3, the J call TRBJ2-7; no reliable D call. Germline CDR1 and CDR2: SGHNT and YENEEA. The CDR3 is made up of 13 amino acids. Between the trimmed V and J ends, which lost 1 base and 3 bases, there was a span of 7 bases.

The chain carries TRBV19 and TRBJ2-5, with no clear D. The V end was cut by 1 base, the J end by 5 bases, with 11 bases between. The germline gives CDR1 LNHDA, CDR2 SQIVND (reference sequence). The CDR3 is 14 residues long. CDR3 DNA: TGTGCCAGTAGTATAGCACAGCTGCGGGAGACCCAGTACTTC. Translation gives CASSIAQLRETQYF.

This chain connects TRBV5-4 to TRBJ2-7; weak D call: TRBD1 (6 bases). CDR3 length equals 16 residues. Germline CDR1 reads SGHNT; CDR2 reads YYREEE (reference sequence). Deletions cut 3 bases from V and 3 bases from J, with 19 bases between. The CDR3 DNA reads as TGTGCCAGCAGCTCCGAAACTCAGGGGCCCATCTACGAGCAGTACTTC. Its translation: CASSSETQGPIYEQYF.

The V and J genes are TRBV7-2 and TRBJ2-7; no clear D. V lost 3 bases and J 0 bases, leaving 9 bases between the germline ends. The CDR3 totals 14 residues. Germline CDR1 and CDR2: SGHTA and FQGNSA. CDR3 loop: CASSLSPVSYEQYF. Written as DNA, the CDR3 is TGTGCCAGCAGCTTGAGCCCGGTCTCCTACGAGCAGTACTTC.

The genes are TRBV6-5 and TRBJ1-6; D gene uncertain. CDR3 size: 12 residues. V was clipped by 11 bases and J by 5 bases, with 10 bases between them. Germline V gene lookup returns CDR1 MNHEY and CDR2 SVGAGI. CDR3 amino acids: CAGGKNNSPLHF. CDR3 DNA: TGTGCCGGAGGGAAGAATAATTCACCCCTCCACTTT.

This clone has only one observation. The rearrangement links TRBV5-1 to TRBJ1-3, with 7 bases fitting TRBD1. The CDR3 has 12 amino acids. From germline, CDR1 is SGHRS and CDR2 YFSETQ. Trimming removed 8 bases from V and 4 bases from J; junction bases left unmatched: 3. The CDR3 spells CASGTVGNTIYF. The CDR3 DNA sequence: TGCGCCAGTGGGACAGTCGGAAACACCATATATTTT.

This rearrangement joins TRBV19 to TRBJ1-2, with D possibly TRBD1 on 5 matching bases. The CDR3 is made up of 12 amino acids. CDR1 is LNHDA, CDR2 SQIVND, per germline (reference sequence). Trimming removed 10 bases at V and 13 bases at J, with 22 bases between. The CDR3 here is CATSQGAAKCTF. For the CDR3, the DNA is TGTGCCACCTCACAAGGGGCAGCGAAATGCACCTTC.

CDR3 nucleotide sequence: TGTGCCAGCAGCTTAAGTAGGGATCGTTACGGCCATACGCAGTATTTT. Its protein is CASSLSRDRYGHTQYF. The chain carries TRBV11-2 and TRBJ2-3; D remains ambiguous. The CDR3 runs 16 residues. Deletions cut 2 bases from V and 7 bases from J, with 19 bases between. Germline loops: CDR1 SGHAT, CDR2 FQNNGV.

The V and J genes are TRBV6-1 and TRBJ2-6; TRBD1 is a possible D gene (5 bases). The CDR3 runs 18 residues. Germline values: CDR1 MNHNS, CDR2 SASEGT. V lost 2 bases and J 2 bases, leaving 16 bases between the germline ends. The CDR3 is CASSEMAGPGTGANVLTF. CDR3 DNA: TGTGCCAGCAGTGAAATGGCAGGGCCCGGTACTGGGGCCAACGTCCTGACTTTC.

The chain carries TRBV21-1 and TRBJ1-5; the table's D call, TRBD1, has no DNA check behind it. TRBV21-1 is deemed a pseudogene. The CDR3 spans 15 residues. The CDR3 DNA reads TGTGCCAGCAGCCCCAGGTGCAGGGTGCGGCAGCCCCAGCATTTT. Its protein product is CASSPRCRVRQPQHF.

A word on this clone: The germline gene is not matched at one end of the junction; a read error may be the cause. The CDR3 coding sequence is TGTGCCACCAGCAGGGAAAAACGGCTACAGGGGGAGACGCGCTTC. Translation gives CATSREKRLQGETRF. The rearrangement joins TRBV15 to TRBJ1-2, with 8 nucleotides matching TRBD1. CDR3 size: 15 residues. The germline V gene has CDR1 LNHNV and CDR2 YYDKDF (reference sequence).

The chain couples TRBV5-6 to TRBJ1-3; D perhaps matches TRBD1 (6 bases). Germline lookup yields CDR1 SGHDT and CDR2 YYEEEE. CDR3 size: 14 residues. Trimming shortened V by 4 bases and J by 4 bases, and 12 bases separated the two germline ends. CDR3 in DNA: TGTGCCAGCAGCCAGGGGAATCTAGGAAACACCATATATTTT. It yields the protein CASSQGNLGNTIYF.

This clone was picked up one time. CDR3 DNA: TGTGCTAGTGGTTTGGTGGTGGGGTGGGACACCGGGGAGCTGTTTTTT. Translation: CASGLVVGWDTGELFF. V and J are TRBV12-5 and TRBJ2-2; D ambiguous. Per germline, CDR1 LGHNT and CDR2 FRNRAP. Trimming removed 0 bases at V and 3 bases at J, with 11 bases between. The CDR3 totals 16 residues. The full variable domain, completed using reference TRBV12-5 and TRBJ2-2, is DARVTQTPRHKVTEMGQEVTMRCQPILGHNTVFWYRQTMMQGLELLAYFRNRAPLDDSGMPKDRFSAEMPDATLATLKIQPSEPRDSAVYFCASGLVVGWDTGELFFGEGSRLTVL.

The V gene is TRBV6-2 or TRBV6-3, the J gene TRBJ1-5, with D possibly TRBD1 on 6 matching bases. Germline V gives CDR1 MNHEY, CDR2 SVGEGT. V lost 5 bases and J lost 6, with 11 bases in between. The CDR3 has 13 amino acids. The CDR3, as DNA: TGTGCCAGCAGTGTACAGGGCGGTCAGCCCCAGCATTTT. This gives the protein CASSVQGGQPQHF.

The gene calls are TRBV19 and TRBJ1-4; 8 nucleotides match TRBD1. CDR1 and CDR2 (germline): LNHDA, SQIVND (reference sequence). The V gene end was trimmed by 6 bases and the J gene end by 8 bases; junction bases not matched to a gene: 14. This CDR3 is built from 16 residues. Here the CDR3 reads CASSHPVRGQYEKLFF. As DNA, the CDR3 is TGTGCCAGTAGCCACCCCGTCAGGGGGCAATACGAAAAACTGTTTTTT.

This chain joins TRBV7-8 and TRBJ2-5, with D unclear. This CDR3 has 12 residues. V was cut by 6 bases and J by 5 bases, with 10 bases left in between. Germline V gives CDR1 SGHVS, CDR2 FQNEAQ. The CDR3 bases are TGTGCCAGCAGTCACCCCGGGGAGACCCAGTACTTC. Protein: CASSHPGETQYF.

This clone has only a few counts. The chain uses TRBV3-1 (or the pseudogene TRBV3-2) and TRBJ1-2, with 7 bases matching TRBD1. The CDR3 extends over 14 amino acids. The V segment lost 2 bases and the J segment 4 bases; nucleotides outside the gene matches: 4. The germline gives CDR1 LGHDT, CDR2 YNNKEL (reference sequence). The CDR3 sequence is CASSQFAGGYGYTF. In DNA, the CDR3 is TGTGCCAGCAGCCAATTTGCAGGGGGCTATGGCTACACCTTC.

The CDR3 nucleotides are TGTGCCAGCAGCTCATTTGGAGTGAACACTGAAGCTTTCTTT. Translating gives CASSSFGVNTEAFF. The rearrangement joins TRBV7-2 to TRBJ1-1; no firm D call. V lost 4 bases and J 0 bases, leaving 9 bases between the germline ends. CDR1 is SGHTA and CDR2 is FQGNSA in the germline V gene. The CDR3 has 14 residues.

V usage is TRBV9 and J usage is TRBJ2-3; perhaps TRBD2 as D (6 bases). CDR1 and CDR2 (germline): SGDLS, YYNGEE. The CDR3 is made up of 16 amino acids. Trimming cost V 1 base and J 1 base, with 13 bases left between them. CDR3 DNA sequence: TGTGCCAGCAGCGTATCGGGCGGGGTCCGCACAGATACGCAGTATTTT. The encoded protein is CASSVSGGVRTDTQYF.

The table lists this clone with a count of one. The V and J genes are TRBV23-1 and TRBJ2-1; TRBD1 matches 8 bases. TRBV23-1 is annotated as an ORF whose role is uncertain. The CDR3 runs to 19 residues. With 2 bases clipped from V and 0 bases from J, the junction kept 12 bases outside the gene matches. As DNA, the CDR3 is TGCGCCAGCAGTCAACCCCAGGGGGCCGGAAAGACCTCCTACAATGAGCAGTTCTTC. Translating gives CASSQPQGAGKTSYNEQFF.

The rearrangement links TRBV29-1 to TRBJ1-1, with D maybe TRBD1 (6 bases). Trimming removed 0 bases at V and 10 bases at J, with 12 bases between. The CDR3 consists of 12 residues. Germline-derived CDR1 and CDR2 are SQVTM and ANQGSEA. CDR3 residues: CSVEDPGQPAFF. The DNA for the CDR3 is TGCAGCGTTGAAGATCCCGGACAGCCAGCTTTCTTT.

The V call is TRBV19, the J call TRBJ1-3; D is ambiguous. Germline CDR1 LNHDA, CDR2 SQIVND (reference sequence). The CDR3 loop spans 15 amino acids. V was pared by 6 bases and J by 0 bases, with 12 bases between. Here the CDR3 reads CASRQPVSSGNTIYF. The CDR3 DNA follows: TGTGCCAGTAGGCAACCAGTGAGCTCTGGAAACACCATATATTTT. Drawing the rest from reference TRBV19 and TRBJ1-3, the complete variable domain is DGGITQSPKYLFRKEGQNVTLSCEQNLNHDAMYWYRQDPGQGLRLIYYSQIVNDFQKGDIAEGYSVSREKKESFPLTVTSAQKNPTAFYLCASRQPVSSGNTIYFGEGSWLTVV.